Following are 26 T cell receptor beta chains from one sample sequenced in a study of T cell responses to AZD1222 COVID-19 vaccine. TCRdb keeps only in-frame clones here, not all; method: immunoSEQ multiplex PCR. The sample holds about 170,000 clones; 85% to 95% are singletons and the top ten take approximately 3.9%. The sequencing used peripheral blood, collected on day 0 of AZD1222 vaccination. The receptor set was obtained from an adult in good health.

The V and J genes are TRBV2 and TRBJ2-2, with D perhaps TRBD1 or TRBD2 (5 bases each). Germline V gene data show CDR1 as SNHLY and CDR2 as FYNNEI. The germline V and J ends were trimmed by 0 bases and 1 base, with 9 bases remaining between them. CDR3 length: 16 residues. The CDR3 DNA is TGTGCCAGCAGTGAAGCGGGACCGATGAACACCGGGGAGCTGTTTTTT. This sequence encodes CASSEAGPMNTGELFF.

The CDR3 bases are TGCGCCAGCAGCCAACTTACAGCATTCTCTGGAAACACCATATATTTT. Residues: CASSQLTAFSGNTIYF. V usage is TRBV4-1 and J usage is TRBJ1-3; D call uncertain. Germline V lookup: CDR1 MGHRA, CDR2 YSYEKL. V lost 2 bases and J lost 0, with 11 bases in between. The CDR3 runs 16 residues.

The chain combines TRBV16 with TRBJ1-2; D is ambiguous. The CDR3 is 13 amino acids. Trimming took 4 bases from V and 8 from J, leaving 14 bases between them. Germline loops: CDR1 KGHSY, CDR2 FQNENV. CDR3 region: CASSPVHSQGYTF. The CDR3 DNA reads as TGTGCCAGCAGCCCCGTCCACAGCCAGGGCTACACCTTC.

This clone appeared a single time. The CDR3 spells CASSPRTVYGYTF. CDR3 in DNA: TGTGCCAGCAGCCCCCGGACAGTTTATGGCTACACCTTC. This chain connects TRBV3-1 (or the pseudogene TRBV3-2) to TRBJ1-2; a weak D match, TRBD1 (6 bases). The germline V gene has CDR1 LGHDT and CDR2 YNNKEL (reference sequence). The CDR3 consists of 13 residues. V was shortened by 4 bases and J by 5 bases, with 11 bases between the two germline ends.

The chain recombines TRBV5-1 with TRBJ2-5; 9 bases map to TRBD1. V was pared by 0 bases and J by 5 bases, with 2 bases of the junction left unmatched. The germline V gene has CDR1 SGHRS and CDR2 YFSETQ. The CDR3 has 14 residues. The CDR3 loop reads CASSLVGQGETQYF. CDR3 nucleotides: TGCGCCAGCAGCTTGGTTGGACAGGGGGAGACCCAGTACTTC.

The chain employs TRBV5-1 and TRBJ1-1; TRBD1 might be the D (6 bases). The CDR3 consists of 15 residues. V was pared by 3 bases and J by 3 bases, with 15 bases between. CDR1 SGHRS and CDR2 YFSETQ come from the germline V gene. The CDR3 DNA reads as TGCGCCAGCAGCTCCCGGGGGGGGGCGGACACTGAAGCTTTCTTT. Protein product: CASSSRGGADTEAFF.

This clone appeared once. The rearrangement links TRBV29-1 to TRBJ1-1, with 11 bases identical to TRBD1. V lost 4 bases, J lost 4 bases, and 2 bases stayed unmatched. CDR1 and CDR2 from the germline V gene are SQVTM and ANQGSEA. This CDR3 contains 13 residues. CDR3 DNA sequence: TGCAGCGTTGGGACAGGGGGCACCACTGAAGCTTTCTTT. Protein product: CSVGTGGTTEAFF.

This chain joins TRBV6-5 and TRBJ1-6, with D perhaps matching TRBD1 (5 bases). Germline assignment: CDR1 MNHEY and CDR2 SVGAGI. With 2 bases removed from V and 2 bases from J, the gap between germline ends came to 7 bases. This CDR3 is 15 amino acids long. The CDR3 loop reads CASSYGAAYNSPLHF. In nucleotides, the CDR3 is TGTGCCAGCAGTTACGGGGCGGCCTATAATTCACCCCTCCACTTT.

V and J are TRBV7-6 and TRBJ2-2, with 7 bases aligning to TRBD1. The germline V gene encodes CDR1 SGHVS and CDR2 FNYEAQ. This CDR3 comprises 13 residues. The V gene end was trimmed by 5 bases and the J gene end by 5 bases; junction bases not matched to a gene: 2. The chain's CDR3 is CASSLQGTGELFF. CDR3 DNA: TGTGCCAGCAGCCTACAGGGGACCGGGGAGCTGTTTTTT.

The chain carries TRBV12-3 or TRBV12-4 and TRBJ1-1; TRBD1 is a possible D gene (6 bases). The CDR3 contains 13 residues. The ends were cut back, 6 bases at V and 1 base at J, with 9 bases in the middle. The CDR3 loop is CASSRTENTEAFF. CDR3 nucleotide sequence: TGTGCCAGCAGCCGGACAGAGAACACTGAAGCTTTCTTT.

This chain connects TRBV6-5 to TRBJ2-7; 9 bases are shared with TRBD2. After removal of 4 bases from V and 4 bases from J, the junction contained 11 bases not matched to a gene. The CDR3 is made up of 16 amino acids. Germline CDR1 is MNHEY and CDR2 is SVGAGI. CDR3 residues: CASSSPGLAGRYEQYF. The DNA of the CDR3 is TGTGCCAGCAGTTCCCCGGGGCTAGCGGGACGATACGAGCAGTACTTC.

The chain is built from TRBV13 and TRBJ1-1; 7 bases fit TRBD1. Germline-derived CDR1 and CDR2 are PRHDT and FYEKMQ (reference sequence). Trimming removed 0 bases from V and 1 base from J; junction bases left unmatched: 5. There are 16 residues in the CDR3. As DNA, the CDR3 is TGTGCCAGCAGCTTAGGGGGACAGTGGTCGAACACTGAAGCTTTCTTT. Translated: CASSLGGQWSNTEAFF.

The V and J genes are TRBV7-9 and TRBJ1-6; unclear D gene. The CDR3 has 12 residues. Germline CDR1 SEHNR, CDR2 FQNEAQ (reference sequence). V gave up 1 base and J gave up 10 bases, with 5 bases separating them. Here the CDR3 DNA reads TGTGCCAGCAGCTTAGGGTTCTCACCCCTCCACTTT. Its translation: CASSLGFSPLHF. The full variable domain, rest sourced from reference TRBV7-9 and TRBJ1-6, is DTGVSQNPRHKITKRGQNVTFRCDPISEHNRLYWYRQTLGQGPEFLTYFQNEAQLEKSRLLSDRFSAERPKGSFSTLEIQRTEQGDSAMYLCASSLGFSPLHFGNGTRLTVT.

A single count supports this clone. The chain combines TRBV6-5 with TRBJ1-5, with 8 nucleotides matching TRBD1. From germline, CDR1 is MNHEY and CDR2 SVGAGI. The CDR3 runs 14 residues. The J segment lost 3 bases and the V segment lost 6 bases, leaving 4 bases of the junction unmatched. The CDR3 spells CASSPDRVNQPQHF. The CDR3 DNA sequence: TGTGCCAGCAGCCCGGACAGGGTCAATCAGCCCCAGCATTTT.

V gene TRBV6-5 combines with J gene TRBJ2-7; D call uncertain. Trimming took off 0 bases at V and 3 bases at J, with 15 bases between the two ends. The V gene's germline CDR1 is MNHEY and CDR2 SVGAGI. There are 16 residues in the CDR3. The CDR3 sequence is CASSYSNGPRIYEQYF. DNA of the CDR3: TGTGCCAGCAGTTACTCAAACGGCCCCCGGATCTACGAGCAGTACTTC.

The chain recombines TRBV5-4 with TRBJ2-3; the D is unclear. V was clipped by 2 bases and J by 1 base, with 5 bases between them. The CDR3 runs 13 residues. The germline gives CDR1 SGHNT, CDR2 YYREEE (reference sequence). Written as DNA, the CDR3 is TGTGCCAGCAGCTTAAGGGGCACAGATACGCAGTATTTT. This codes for CASSLRGTDTQYF.

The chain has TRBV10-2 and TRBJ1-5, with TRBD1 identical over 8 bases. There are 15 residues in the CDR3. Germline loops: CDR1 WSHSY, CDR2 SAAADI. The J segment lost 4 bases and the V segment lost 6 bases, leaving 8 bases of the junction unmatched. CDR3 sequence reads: CASSADRVSNQPQHF. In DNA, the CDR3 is TGCGCCAGCAGCGCGGACAGGGTCTCTAATCAGCCCCAGCATTTT.

The CDR3 DNA follows: TGTGCCACCAGTGAAGGACCTGGAGCGGCCACCGGGGAGCTGTTTTTT. This encodes CATSEGPGAATGELFF. This rearrangement joins TRBV24-1 to TRBJ2-2, with D possibly being TRBD2 (5 bases). Germline V gives CDR1 KGHDR, CDR2 SFDVKD. The CDR3 contains 16 residues. Trimming left V 4 bases short and J 4 bases short, with 15 bases between.

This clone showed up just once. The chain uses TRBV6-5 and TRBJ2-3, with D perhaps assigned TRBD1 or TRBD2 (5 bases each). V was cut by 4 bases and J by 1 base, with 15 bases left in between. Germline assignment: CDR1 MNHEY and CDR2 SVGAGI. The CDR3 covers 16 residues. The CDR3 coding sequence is TGTGCCAGCAGTTGGGACGGAGTGAGTGGCACAGATACGCAGTATTTT. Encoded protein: CASSWDGVSGTDTQYF.

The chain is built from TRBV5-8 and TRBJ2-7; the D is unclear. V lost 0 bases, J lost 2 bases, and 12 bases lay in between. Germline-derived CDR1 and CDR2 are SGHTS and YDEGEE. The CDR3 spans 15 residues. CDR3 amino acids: CASSLGGPSTYEQYF. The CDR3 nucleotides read TGTGCCAGCAGCTTGGGTGGACCGAGTACCTACGAGCAGTACTTC. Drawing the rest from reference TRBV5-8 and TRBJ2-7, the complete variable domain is EAGVTQSPTHLIKTRGQQATLRCSPISGHTSVYWYQQALGLGLQFLLWYDEGEERNRGNFPPRFSGRQFPNYSSELNVNALELEDSALYLCASSLGGPSTYEQYFGPGTRLTVT.

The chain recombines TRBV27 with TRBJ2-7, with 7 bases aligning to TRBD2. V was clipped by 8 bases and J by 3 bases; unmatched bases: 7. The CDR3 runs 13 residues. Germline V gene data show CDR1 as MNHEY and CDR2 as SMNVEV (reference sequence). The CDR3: CASGPWTSYEQYF. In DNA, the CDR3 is TGTGCCAGCGGGCCCTGGACTAGCTACGAGCAGTACTTC.

The CDR3 sequence: CASSYRWTEAFF. Written as DNA, the CDR3 is TGTGCCAGCAGTTATCGATGGACTGAAGCTTTCTTT. This chain uses TRBV6-2 or TRBV6-3 with TRBJ1-1; no clear D. The germline V gene encodes CDR1 MNHEY and CDR2 SVGEGT. The V end was cut by 3 bases, the J end by 5 bases, with 7 bases between. The CDR3 sequence is 12 residues long.

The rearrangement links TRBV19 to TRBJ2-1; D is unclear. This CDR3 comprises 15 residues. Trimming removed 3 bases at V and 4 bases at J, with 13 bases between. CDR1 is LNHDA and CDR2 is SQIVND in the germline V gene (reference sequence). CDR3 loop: CASSITGEFYNEQFF. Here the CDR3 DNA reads TGTGCCAGTAGTATTACCGGAGAGTTTTACAATGAGCAGTTCTTC.

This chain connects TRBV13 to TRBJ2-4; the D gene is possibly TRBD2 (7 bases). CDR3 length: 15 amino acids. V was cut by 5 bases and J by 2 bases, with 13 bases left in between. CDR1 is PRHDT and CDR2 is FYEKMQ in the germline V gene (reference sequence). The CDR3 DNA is TGTGCCAGCAGCCCCGAGGGGGGGACCAAAAACATTCAGTACTTC. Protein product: CASSPEGGTKNIQYF.

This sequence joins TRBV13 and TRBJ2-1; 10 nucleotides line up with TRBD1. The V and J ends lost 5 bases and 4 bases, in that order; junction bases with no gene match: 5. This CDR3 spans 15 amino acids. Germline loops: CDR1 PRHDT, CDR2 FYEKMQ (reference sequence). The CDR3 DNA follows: TGTGCCAGCAGCCCGACAGGGGGCGCTTACAATGAGCAGTTCTTC. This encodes CASSPTGGAYNEQFF.

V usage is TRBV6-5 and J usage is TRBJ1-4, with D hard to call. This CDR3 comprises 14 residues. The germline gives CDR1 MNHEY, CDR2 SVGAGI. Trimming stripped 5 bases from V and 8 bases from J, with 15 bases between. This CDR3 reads CASSTNSGAEKLFF. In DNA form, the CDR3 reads TGTGCCAGCAGTACCAACTCAGGAGCAGAAAAACTGTTTTTT.